This paragraph covers one T cell receptor beta chain sequence. The antigen is undetermined. The CDR3 has 13 amino acids. Germline loops: CDR1 SGHTA, CDR2 FQGNSA. Trimming shortened V by 5 bases and J by 4 bases, and 11 bases separated the two germline ends. This specimen comes from a study of graft-versus-host responses after intestinal transplantation. Only in-frame clones appear in the TCRdb table, and some are missing; sequencing was by immunoSEQ multiplex PCR. The data show around 110,000 clones, about nine tenths seen once. The chain combines TRBV7-2 with TRBJ1-2; D perhaps matches TRBD1 (5 bases). The sample here was unstimulated CD4+ T cells sorted from spleen or lymph node cells, taken before intestinal transplant. The TCR comes from a human donor who received an intestinal transplant. The DNA of the CDR3 is TGTGCCAGCAGCCCCCTGGGGGGCTATGGCTACACCTTC. Protein: CASSPLGGYGYTF.